The 28 T cell receptor beta chains reported below all come from one sample, sequenced in a study of blood T cells in healthy people across ages. A second about 6 to 12 cycle PCR used barcoded and J-beta primers. One entry per CDR3 protein, called by TCRdb with MiXCR from the 5' RACE reads. The sample consists of under 1,100,000 distinct CDR3 sequences, under 30% of them appearing once. The same data also contributed to another study, on T cells of mothers and their children.

Sequencing used blood. The origin of the receptors is a girl aged 2 to 9 in good health.

Only a few counts were recorded for this clonotype. V is TRBV15 and J is TRBJ1-6; TRBD1 matches at 9 bases. Trimming at V came to 2 bases and at J to 9 bases, leaving 5 bases not matched to a gene. The germline gives CDR1 LNHNV, CDR2 YYDKDF (reference sequence). The CDR3 consists of 15 residues. CDR3 sequence: CATSRPPTGGSPLHF. The DNA of the CDR3 is TGTGCCACCAGCAGACCGCCGACAGGGGGTTCACCCCTCCACTTT.

V gene TRBV19 combines with J gene TRBJ2-5; D possibly corresponds to TRBD2 (5 bases). Germline CDR1 LNHDA, CDR2 SQIVND (reference sequence). V was pared by 3 bases and J by 5 bases, with 7 bases between. There are 12 residues in the CDR3. The CDR3 region is CASSMGEETQYF. CDR3 nucleotides: TGTGCCAGTAGTATGGGAGAGGAGACCCAGTACTTC.

There are a few counts of this clonotype. The chain recombines TRBV9 with TRBJ1-1, with 7 bases lining up with TRBD1. With V trimmed by 4 bases and J by 7 bases, 10 bases remained unmatched. This CDR3 has 14 residues. From germline, CDR1 is SGDLS and CDR2 YYNGEE. DNA for the CDR3: TGTGCCAGCAGCCCCATAGAGACAGGGTATGAAGCTTTCTTT. Its translation is CASSPIETGYEAFF.

This clonotype has just a few counts. The chain joins TRBV6-2 or TRBV6-3 to TRBJ1-1; unclear D gene. Germline V gene data show CDR1 as MNHEY and CDR2 as SVGEGT. V lost 1 base and J lost 0, with 12 bases in between. The CDR3 extends over 16 amino acids. CDR3 bases: TGTGCCAGCAGTTACTTCCGAAGCGCTATGAACACTGAAGCTTTCTTT. Translating it yields CASSYFRSAMNTEAFF.

This clonotype was observed a handful of times. The genes are TRBV10-1 and TRBJ1-4; 7 positions match TRBD1. Germline-derived CDR1 and CDR2 are WNHNN and SYGVQD (reference sequence). This CDR3 spans 16 amino acids. The V and J ends lost 3 bases and 6 bases, in that order; junction bases with no gene match: 10. CDR3 sequence reads: CASSDQRDRPYEKLFF. The CDR3 region has the DNA TGCGCCAGCAGTGACCAACGGGACAGACCCTATGAAAAACTGTTTTTT.

CDR3 region: CASSLHNTGELFF. The CDR3 DNA is TGTGCCAGCAGCCTACATAACACCGGGGAGCTGTTTTTT. The chain has TRBV14 and TRBJ2-2; D unresolved. V shed 4 bases and J shed 2 bases, with 5 bases lying between them. The CDR3 has 13 amino acids. CDR1 and CDR2 (germline): SGHDN, FVKESK.

V and J are TRBV21-1 and TRBJ2-7; the tabulated D call, TRBD1, remains unverified against the DNA. TRBV21-1 is a recognized pseudogene. The CDR3 runs 18 residues. The CDR3: CASSKEELTGGLLGEQYF. For the CDR3, the DNA is TGTGCCAGCAGCAAAGAGGAGCTGACAGGGGGCCTCTTGGGGGAGCAGTACTTC.

This clonotype has a handful of counts. Its ends do not fully match the called genes, so a read error is possible. The chain links TRBV6-4 to TRBJ2-2; tentatively, D is TRBD2 (6 bases). The CDR3 has 16 amino acids. Germline CDR1 is MRHNA and CDR2 is SNTAGT. In DNA, the CDR3 is TGTGCCAGCAATGACTCAGGAGCGGGCGGCACCGGGGAGCTGTTTTTT. It yields the protein CASNDSGAGGTGELFF.

This sequence joins TRBV7-2 and TRBJ1-6; D gene ambiguous. The V gene lost 5 bases and the J gene lost 5 bases, with 10 bases spanning the gap. Germline CDR1 and CDR2: SGHTA and FQGNSA. The CDR3 covers 14 residues. The CDR3, as DNA: TGTGCCAGCAGCCCGAGACTGGATAATTCACCCCTCCACTTT. This sequence encodes CASSPRLDNSPLHF.

With regard to this clonotype: With a much larger clone just one base away, this may be a read error. The chain recombines TRBV27 with TRBJ2-5, with a tentative D call TRBD2 (5 bases). V was trimmed by 4 bases and J by 11 bases, leaving 20 bases between them. Germline V gives CDR1 MNHEY, CDR2 SMNVEV (reference sequence). The CDR3 spans 14 residues. CDR3 DNA sequence: TGTGCCAGCAGTTCGGGAACTTTGGGAAAGGAGCAGTACTTC. Encoded protein: CASSSGTLGKEQYF.

The chain has TRBV20-1 and TRBJ2-3; 8 bases are a match to TRBD2. The CDR3 covers 14 residues. V shed 5 bases and J 1 base; nucleotides not matched to a gene: 5. Germline assignment: CDR1 DFQATT and CDR2 SNEGSKA (reference sequence). CDR3 sequence (DNA): TGCAGTGCTGCCGCACTAGCGGGCACAGATACGCAGTATTTT. Residues: CSAAALAGTDTQYF.

The chain links TRBV15 to TRBJ2-3; 10 bases fit TRBD2. Germline loops: CDR1 LNHNV, CDR2 YYDKDF (reference sequence). The CDR3 runs to 18 residues. Trimming at V came to 5 bases and at J to 2 bases, leaving 13 bases not matched to a gene. The CDR3 loop is CATSLSGGMYHTTDTQYF. For the CDR3, the DNA is TGTGCCACCAGCCTTAGCGGGGGGATGTACCACACCACAGATACGCAGTATTTT.

Only a few counts were recorded for this clonotype. V usage is TRBV28 and J usage is TRBJ1-1, with 7 bases matching TRBD1. Germline V CDR1 and CDR2: MDHEN, SYDVKM. Trimming at V came to 5 bases and at J to 4 bases, leaving 16 bases not matched to a gene. The CDR3 consists of 17 residues. The CDR3 here is CASSATGFEDGSTEAFF. Here the CDR3 DNA reads TGTGCCAGCAGTGCGACAGGGTTTGAAGATGGGAGCACTGAAGCTTTCTTT.

In this sample, this clonotype turned up a few times. This chain joins TRBV29-1 and TRBJ1-1; possible D gene TRBD1, 6 bases. Trimming left V 7 bases short and J 8 bases short, with 23 bases between. This CDR3 is 14 amino acids long. Germline V gene sequence: CDR1 SQVTM, CDR2 ANQGSEA. The CDR3: CSATRNARGVEAFF. The CDR3 region has the DNA TGCAGCGCCACCAGGAATGCCAGGGGCGTGGAAGCTTTCTTT. Full variable domain (rest looked up from reference TRBV29-1 and TRBJ1-1): SAVISQKPSRDICQRGTSLTIQCQVDSQVTMMFWYRQQPGQSLTLIATANQGSEATYESGFVIDKFPISRPNLTFSTLTVSNMSPEDSSIYLCSATRNARGVEAFFGQGTRLTVV.

V and J are TRBV7-8 and TRBJ2-5; TRBD2 might be the D (6 bases). The J call is uncertain, as TRBJ2-1 better fits the DNA end. The CDR3 is 14 amino acids. The germline V gene has CDR1 SGHVS and CDR2 FQNEAQ. CDR3 DNA: TGTGCCAGCAGCCTCCTGGAAAGCGGGCGTGAGCAGTTCTTC. Translation gives CASSLLESGREQFF.

CDR3 sequence reads: CSARGTYSNQPQHF. CDR3 coding DNA: TGCAGTGCTAGAGGTACTTATAGCAATCAGCCCCAGCATTTT. This chain uses TRBV20-1 with TRBJ1-5; D unclear. This CDR3 is 14 amino acids long. Germline V gives CDR1 DFQATT, CDR2 SNEGSKA (reference sequence). V was cut by 1 base and J by 0 bases, with 7 bases left in between.

In its sample, this clonotype was seen a few times. This rearrangement joins TRBV6-6 to TRBJ2-7; the D gene is possibly TRBD1 (7 bases). Germline assignment: CDR1 MNHNY and CDR2 SVGAGI (reference sequence). V dropped 2 bases and J dropped 7 bases, with 12 bases sitting between them. The CDR3 extends over 13 amino acids. The CDR3 is CASSYAGQPEQYF. The DNA of the CDR3 is TGTGCCAGCAGTTACGCGGGACAGCCAGAGCAGTACTTC.

This clonotype was seen a few times. This chain uses TRBV11-2 with TRBJ2-5; 11 bases line up with TRBD2. The CDR3 consists of 16 residues. V lost 5 bases to trimming and J lost 7 bases; unmatched junction nucleotides: 12. Per the germline V gene, CDR1 is SGHAT and CDR2 is FQNNGV. CDR3 sequence: CASSIPKLAGVVTQYF. The DNA of the CDR3 is TGTGCCAGCAGCATACCGAAACTAGCGGGAGTGGTGACCCAGTACTTC.

This clonotype was seen a handful of times. This chain uses TRBV10-2 with TRBJ1-2; D ambiguous. Germline-derived CDR1 and CDR2 are WSHSY and SAAADI. V lost 0 bases and J 0 bases, leaving 17 bases between the germline ends. The CDR3 has 18 residues. The CDR3 region has the DNA TGCGCCAGCAGTGAGTCATGGAACAGAGGAAGAGCTAACTATGGCTACACCTTC. The encoded protein is CASSESWNRGRANYGYTF.

This clonotype was observed a few times. Here the CDR3 reads CASSVGQLANYGYTF. The CDR3 DNA follows: TGTGCCAGCAGCGTCGGACAGTTAGCTAACTATGGCTACACCTTC. The rearrangement joins TRBV9 to TRBJ1-2; D possibly corresponds to TRBD1 (6 bases). Germline lookup yields CDR1 SGDLS and CDR2 YYNGEE. This CDR3 spans 15 amino acids. Trimming stripped 2 bases from V and 0 bases from J, with 11 bases between.

This clonotype was detected a few times. This chain connects TRBV29-1 to TRBJ2-2; D ambiguous. Germline V CDR1 and CDR2: SQVTM, ANQGSEA. V lost 4 bases, J lost 7 bases, and 10 bases lay in between. The CDR3 consists of 12 residues. CDR3 nucleotide sequence: TGCAGCGTTGGGTTTGGGGTCGGGGAGCTGTTTTTT. This sequence encodes CSVGFGVGELFF.

This clonotype was recorded a few times. This chain uses TRBV2 with TRBJ1-3, with D tentatively TRBD1 (5 bases). V was pared by 3 bases and J by 9 bases, with 15 bases between. The CDR3 contains 14 residues. The V gene's germline CDR1 is SNHLY and CDR2 FYNNEI. The CDR3 DNA reads as TGTGCCAGCAGTGAGCGGGACCGGGGGAGCACCATATATTTT. Residues: CASSERDRGSTIYF. Supplemented by reference TRBV2 and TRBJ1-3, the full variable domain reads EPEVTQTPSHQVTQMGQEVILRCVPISNHLYFYWYRQILGQKVEFLVSFYNNEISEKSEIFDDQFSVERPDGSNFTLKIRSTKLEDSAMYFCASSERDRGSTIYFGEGSWLTVV.

This chain joins TRBV27 and TRBJ1-2; the match to TRBD1 covers 9 bases. In germline, CDR1 is MNHEY, CDR2 SMNVEV (reference sequence). The CDR3 is 15 amino acids. V gave up 3 bases and J gave up 4 bases; unmatched junction bases: 6. Here the CDR3 DNA reads TGTGCCAGCAGTTTCTCGACAGGGGGTTCCTATGGCTACACCTTC. Amino acids: CASSFSTGGSYGYTF.

This chain links TRBV7-9 with TRBJ1-2; D gene ambiguous. V was clipped by 1 base and J by 8 bases, with 14 bases between them. The CDR3 spans 14 residues. Germline V gene data show CDR1 as SEHNR and CDR2 as FQNEAQ (reference sequence). CDR3 loop: CASSLEVQVHGYTF. Here the CDR3 DNA reads TGTGCCAGCAGCTTAGAGGTTCAAGTACACGGCTACACCTTC.

In its sample, this clonotype was seen a few times. The chain is built from TRBV7-9 and TRBJ1-1; D is unclear. The CDR3 spans 12 residues. Deletions cut 5 bases from V and 6 bases from J, with 10 bases between. CDR1 SEHNR and CDR2 FQNEAQ come from the germline V gene (reference sequence). CDR3 nucleotides: TGTGCCAGCAGCAAACGGACGGCTGAAGCTTTCTTT. This sequence encodes CASSKRTAEAFF.

The rearrangement joins TRBV7-3 to TRBJ2-2; perhaps TRBD2 as D (5 bases). The CDR3 has 12 residues. The germline V gene encodes CDR1 SGHTA and CDR2 FQGTGA. Trimming removed 6 bases at V and 8 bases at J, with 10 bases between. This CDR3 reads CASREEAGELFF. The CDR3 DNA reads TGTGCCAGCAGGGAGGAGGCGGGGGAGCTGTTTTTT. The whole variable domain, remainder taken from reference TRBV7-3 and TRBJ2-2, is GAGVSQTPSNKVTEKGKYVELRCDPISGHTALYWYRQSLGQGPEFLIYFQGTGAADDSGLPNDRFFAVRPEGSVSTLKIQRTERGDSAVYLCASREEAGELFFGEGSRLTVL.

The genes are TRBV20-1 and TRBJ2-3; D ambiguous. Germline loops: CDR1 DFQATT, CDR2 SNEGSKA (reference sequence). V was pared by 0 bases and J by 4 bases, with 11 bases between. This CDR3 is 14 amino acids long. CDR3 sequence reads: CSARDRLGADTQYF. The DNA for the CDR3 is TGCAGTGCTAGAGATCGGCTAGGCGCAGATACGCAGTATTTT.

The chain employs TRBV18 and TRBJ1-3; D unresolved. CDR3 length equals 15 residues. The ends were cut back, 6 bases at V and 0 bases at J, with 12 bases in the middle. Germline values: CDR1 KGHSH, CDR2 LQKENI. The CDR3 loop is CASSPRHYSGNTIYF. DNA for the CDR3: TGTGCCAGCTCTCCCCGACACTACTCTGGAAACACCATATATTTT.